This note documents a single T cell receptor (beta chain) sequence. Its antigen is unknown. The CDR3 totals 18 residues. Trimming took 0 bases from V and 2 from J, leaving 16 bases between them. CDR1 LNHDA and CDR2 SQIVND come from the germline V gene (reference sequence). Sequencing used immunoSEQ multiplex PCR; TCRdb keeps in-frame clones, though not all of them. Counted here are 75,000 to 85,000 clones, roughly nine tenths occurring once; the ten biggest clones make up 1.3% to 1.5%. The data originate from a study of T cell responses to AZD1222 COVID-19 vaccine. General study points: Unmutated regions of variants are reportedly targeted by nearly half of spike-specific TCRs. Seropositive AZD1222 recipients at baseline numbered only five to seven. Spike-specific TCR breadth and depth grew following two AZD1222 doses.

The starting material was peripheral blood, obtained 28 days after the second AZD1222 dose. The sequence was collected from an adult who received the AZD1222 COVID-19 vaccine. The chain joins TRBV19 to TRBJ1-4, with D unresolved. The CDR3 DNA is TGTGCCAGTAGTATAGATCCATCAAAGCCGGGGACTAATGAAAAACTGTTTTTT. Translation: CASSIDPSKPGTNEKLFF.